This T cell receptor beta chain was sequenced for a study of cytomegalovirus exposure and HLA in healthy donors (dated by TCRdb to about 2017). Turning to the overall study: According to a later analysis, the approximately 120 validation repertoires were produced on the same platform as the 666 repertoires of the first cohort. The aim of the study was to test whether cataloging public T cell receptors could identify signatures of past pathogen exposure. Besides the first cohort of more than 650 subjects, a separate validation cohort made up of roughly 120 different subjects was used. The study combined high-throughput TCR immunosequencing, statistical association of individual TCRs with disease status, and machine learning to predict cytomegalovirus infection status. What the work shows at the level of the full study, not this receptor alone: Cytomegalovirus status was reported to be diagnosed by the classifier with high specificity and sensitivity in both the original and validation cohorts. Subsequent analysis determined that TCRs grouped into clusters in the first cohort also showed a tendency toward co-occurrence across the 130 or so validation repertoires, and approximately 94% of cluster scores exceeded 0. Most TCR sequences were seen in very few donors, while some public TCRs were found in many individuals. The study listed 170 or so TCR beta chains as associated with cytomegalovirus. All 120 or so repertoires were used to score co-occurrence in the validation cohort in a later analysis, because that analysis had no HLA typing for the cohort. It was suggested by the authors that the approach could potentially be generalized to other disease states and immunological phenotypes. Three of the identified cytomegalovirus-associated TCR beta chains were confirmed in vitro to be specific for cytomegalovirus antigens.

Separate from the roughly 650-subject first cohort, the validation cohort of over 90 subjects was the group to which the donors belonged. The protocol used for the library was the immunoSEQ multiplex PCR assay. Concerning the study's data processing: A statistical classification framework was built for diagnosing cytomegalovirus status from the catalog of TCR beta chain sequences. TCRdb mirrors the immuneACCESS table, restricted to in-frame sequences. Some clones are absent from its copies; in checked studies, under half trace to an unresolved V gene, and the reason for the others is unknown. V and J calls and clone size are as listed in that table; D and trimming were resolved from the DNA. Within this sample are about 200,000 clones, with roughly 81% of them counted one time only. The ten top clones hold 1% to 1.5% of the sample. Details on this clone: It has no known antigen specificity. No base-level quality is on record; no much larger clone is a single base apart.

The V end gives up 0 bases and the J end 6 bases, leaving 8 bases in the junction not matched to a gene. The germline V gene (reference sequence) provides CDR1 MNHNY and CDR2 SVGAGI. Including cysteine and phenylalanine, the CDR3 has 16 amino acids. Only the CDR3 DNA stays, 48 bases, in frame from base 1. The sequenced material came from PBMCs. This sequence was found in a woman in her twenties or thirties in good health and CMV-seronegative. The chain links TRBV6-6 with TRBJ1-5, with TRBD1 matching 7 junction bases. In nucleotides, the sequence is TGTGCCAGCAGTTACTCTCCGGAGACAGGGATTCAGCCCCAGCATTTT. This translates into CASSYSPETGIQPQHF.